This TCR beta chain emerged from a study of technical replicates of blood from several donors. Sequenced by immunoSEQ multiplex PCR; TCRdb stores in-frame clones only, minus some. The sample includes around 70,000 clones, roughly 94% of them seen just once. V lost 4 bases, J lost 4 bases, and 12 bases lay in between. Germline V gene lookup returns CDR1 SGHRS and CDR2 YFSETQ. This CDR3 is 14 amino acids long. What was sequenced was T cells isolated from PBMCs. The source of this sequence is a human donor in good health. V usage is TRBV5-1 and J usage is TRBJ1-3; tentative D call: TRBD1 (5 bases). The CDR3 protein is CASSRGDTGNTIYF. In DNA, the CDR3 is TGCGCCAGCAGCAGGGGCGATACGGGAAACACCATATATTTT.